The 20 T cell receptor beta chains listed next were all sequenced from one sample in a study of CD8+ T cells in alopecia areata. Treatment defined: oral pan-JAK inhibitor, 5-10 mg twice daily. The sequencing template was cDNA reverse transcribed from extracted RNA. The assay was immunoSEQ multiplex PCR, and TCRdb's table has in-frame clones only and misses some. The sample has about 190,000 clones; 50% to 60% are singletons. The sample consisted of CD4+ T cells sorted from blood, taken at week 4, from a patient treated with tofacitinib. The source is a human donor with alopecia areata.

This clone has only a few counts. V is TRBV6-5 and J is TRBJ1-2, with D perhaps TRBD1 (6 bases). Germline values: CDR1 MNHEY, CDR2 SVGAGI. The V and J ends lost 6 bases and 8 bases respectively, with 22 bases between them. This CDR3 is 15 amino acids long. The DNA for the CDR3 is TGTGCCAGCAGGACTAGCGGAGGGGGGTCGCGGGGCTACACCTTC. This sequence encodes CASRTSGGGSRGYTF.

The chain has TRBV7-9 and TRBJ2-7; D uncertain. The germline V gene encodes CDR1 SEHNR and CDR2 FQNEAQ (reference sequence). Trimming took 1 base from V and 4 from J, leaving 11 bases between them. The CDR3 totals 14 residues. CDR3 sequence (DNA): TGTGCCAGCAGCTTAGAGGGTATTAGATACGAGCAGTACTTC. Amino acid sequence: CASSLEGIRYEQYF.

This clone has a handful of counts. Other DNA sequences in the sample encode the same CDR3. The V call is TRBV2, the J call TRBJ2-7; maybe TRBD2 (5 bases). The CDR3 contains 12 residues. Germline V gives CDR1 SNHLY, CDR2 FYNNEI. V shed 7 bases and J shed 0 bases, with 7 bases lying between them. This CDR3 reads CASTAGSYEQYF. Written as DNA, the CDR3 is TGTGCCAGCACCGCGGGCTCCTACGAGCAGTACTTC. The full variable domain, rest sourced from reference TRBV2 and TRBJ2-7, is EPEVTQTPSHQVTQMGQEVILRCVPISNHLYFYWYRQILGQKVEFLVSFYNNEISEKSEIFDDQFSVERPDGSNFTLKIRSTKLEDSAMYFCASTAGSYEQYFGPGTRLTVT.

This clone was detected only a few times. The J gene is TRBJ1-2, the V gene TRBV30; perhaps TRBD1 as D (5 bases). The CDR3 runs to 14 residues. Germline CDR1 GTSNPN, CDR2 SVGIG (reference sequence). The V and J ends lost 1 base and 4 bases respectively, with 13 bases between them. CDR3 protein: CAWSATATFYGYTF. CDR3 coding DNA: TGTGCCTGGAGTGCGACAGCAACTTTCTATGGCTACACCTTC.

This rearrangement joins TRBV30 to TRBJ2-7; TRBD1 or TRBD2 may be the D gene (5 bases each). Germline V gene data show CDR1 as GTSNPN and CDR2 as SVGIG (reference sequence). The CDR3 has 11 amino acids. The V gene lost 3 bases and the J gene lost 2 bases, with 5 bases spanning the gap. The chain's CDR3 is CAWRGPYEQYF. The CDR3 nucleotides read TGTGCCTGGAGGGGACCCTACGAGCAGTACTTC.

The V and J genes are TRBV5-6 and TRBJ1-5, with TRBD1 as a possible D gene (6 bases). Germline-derived CDR1 and CDR2 are SGHDT and YYEEEE. V gave up 3 bases and J gave up 7 bases, with 14 bases separating them. The CDR3 has 14 amino acids. CDR3 DNA: TGTGCCAGCAGCTCTAAACAGGGTTTACAGCCCCAGCATTTT. Translation: CASSSKQGLQPQHF.

This clone was observed a single time. The V and J genes are TRBV7-8 and TRBJ2-5; TRBD1 or TRBD2 may be the D gene (7 bases each). The length of the CDR3 is 16 residues. Germline V gene lookup returns CDR1 SGHVS and CDR2 FQNEAQ. Trimming shortened V by 2 bases and J by 3 bases, and 16 bases separated the two germline ends. The CDR3 DNA follows: TGTGCCAGCAGCTTACTGGCCAGGGGGGGAAAAGAGACCCAGTACTTC. The encoded protein is CASSLLARGGKETQYF.

The J gene is TRBJ2-2, the V gene TRBV29-1; D not certain. Germline-derived CDR1 and CDR2 are SQVTM and ANQGSEA. Trimming shortened V by 3 bases and J by 7 bases, and 6 bases separated the two germline ends. This CDR3 is 11 amino acids long. This CDR3 reads CSVDFGGELFF. As DNA, the CDR3 is TGCAGCGTTGACTTCGGCGGGGAGCTGTTTTTT.

This clone has more than one count but fewer than ten. This rearrangement joins TRBV6-1 to TRBJ2-1, with 8 bases that match TRBD2. J was trimmed by 4 bases and V by 8 bases; bases with no gene match: 7. CDR1 and CDR2 from the germline V gene are MNHNS and SASEGT. The CDR3 extends over 14 amino acids. CDR3 coding DNA: TGTGCCAGCCTGACGGGAGGGGCTTACAATGAGCAGTTCTTC. It is translated as CASLTGGAYNEQFF.

The chain recombines TRBV6-6 with TRBJ1-2; 8 bases line up with TRBD1. V was pared by 0 bases and J by 7 bases, with 4 bases of the junction left unmatched. Germline V lookup: CDR1 MNHNY, CDR2 SVGAGI (reference sequence). CDR3 length: 14 amino acids. CDR3 nucleotide sequence: TGTGCCAGCAGTTACTCGACAGGGGAGGGTGGCTACACCTTC. This gives the protein CASSYSTGEGGYTF.

The V gene is TRBV4-2, the J gene TRBJ2-6; 9 bases are a match to TRBD1. This CDR3 is 16 amino acids long. V lost 4 bases and J lost 2; bases outside the gene matches: 3. Germline CDR1 LGHNA, CDR2 YNFKEQ. The CDR3 sequence: CASSPGQGTGANVLTF. For the CDR3, the DNA is TGTGCCAGCAGCCCTGGACAGGGGACTGGGGCCAACGTCCTGACTTTC.

V is TRBV5-1 and J is TRBJ1-3, with D maybe TRBD1 (6 bases). Germline CDR1 SGHRS, CDR2 YFSETQ. V lost 4 bases to trimming and J lost 2 bases, with 10 bases between them. The CDR3 runs 14 residues. The CDR3 spells CASSQDRTGNTIYF. CDR3 DNA sequence: TGCGCCAGCAGCCAGGACAGAACTGGAAACACCATATATTTT.

The chain joins TRBV6-6 to TRBJ2-5, with D unclear. Trimming stripped 2 bases from V and 4 bases from J, with 8 bases between. Germline V gene data show CDR1 as MNHNY and CDR2 as SVGAGI (reference sequence). The CDR3 has 13 residues. This CDR3 reads CASSYGEPETQYF. As DNA, the CDR3 is TGTGCCAGCAGTTACGGCGAGCCAGAGACCCAGTACTTC.

This chain joins TRBV29-1 and TRBJ1-1, with D uncertain. V shed 4 bases and J shed 1 base, with 7 bases lying between them. The length of the CDR3 is 12 residues. Germline CDR1 is SQVTM and CDR2 is ANQGSEA. The CDR3 region is CSVARGNTEAFF. As DNA, the CDR3 is TGCAGCGTTGCCCGGGGGAACACTGAAGCTTTCTTT.

Points on this clone: This CDR3 is also generated by other DNA sequences in the sample. This chain links TRBV6-5 with TRBJ2-5, with D maybe TRBD2 (6 bases). CDR1 MNHEY and CDR2 SVGAGI come from the germline V gene. CDR3 length equals 11 residues. V lost 8 bases and J 5 bases, leaving 9 bases between the germline ends. The CDR3 region has the DNA TGTGCCAGCGGCAGCGGGGAGACCCAGTACTTC. As protein: CASGSGETQYF.

This sequence joins TRBV30 and TRBJ1-1; maybe TRBD1 (6 bases). The CDR3 runs to 14 residues. Germline V gene data show CDR1 as GTSNPN and CDR2 as SVGIG (reference sequence). Trimming pared 4 bases from V and 1 base from J, leaving 13 bases between. The CDR3 bases are TGTGCCTGGATCCGGGACATAGCGAACACTGAAGCTTTCTTT. Encoded protein: CAWIRDIANTEAFF.

On this clone: Compared with germline, one end of the junction differs, possibly owing to a read error. The chain uses TRBV7-7 and TRBJ2-5; 12 bases are shared with TRBD2. The germline gives CDR1 SSHAT, CDR2 FNYEAQ (reference sequence). This CDR3 has 15 residues. The CDR3 coding sequence is TGTGCTAGCAGCTCAACGACTAGCGGGAGTGAGACCCAGTACTTC. Protein sequence: CASSSTTSGSETQYF.

The chain couples TRBV10-3 to TRBJ2-7; no definite D call. The germline CDR1 and CDR2 sequences are ENHRY and SYGVKD. Trimming stripped 2 bases from V and 4 bases from J, with 9 bases between. This CDR3 spans 13 amino acids. CDR3 coding DNA: TGTGCCATCAGTGAGGGCCTAGGTTACGAGCAGTACTTC. As protein: CAISEGLGYEQYF.

About this clone itself: This sample also contains other DNA sequences that code for the same CDR3. This chain links TRBV6-5 with TRBJ2-3; D is possibly TRBD2 (5 bases). V shed 7 bases and J shed 0 bases, with 8 bases lying between them. From germline, CDR1 is MNHEY and CDR2 SVGAGI. CDR3 size: 13 residues. The CDR3 protein is CASTRGSTDTQYF. CDR3 bases: TGTGCCAGCACACGGGGTAGCACAGATACGCAGTATTTT.

V and J are TRBV27 and TRBJ2-7; TRBD1 matches at 7 bases. Trimming at V came to 5 bases and at J to 3 bases, leaving 13 bases not matched to a gene. The germline CDR1 and CDR2 sequences are MNHEY and SMNVEV (reference sequence). This CDR3 region has 16 residues. CDR3 residues: CASSVVGTVGYYEQYF. Written as DNA, the CDR3 is TGTGCCAGCAGTGTCGTCGGGACAGTTGGCTACTACGAGCAGTACTTC.